A single sample is the source of the 23 T cell receptor beta chains below, sequenced in a study of cytomegalovirus exposure and HLA in healthy donors. Primers: 60 Vbeta forward and 13 Jbeta reverse. Clones were read by immunoSEQ multiplex PCR, and TCRdb kept only the in-frame ones, dropping some. The repertoire includes 85,000 to 90,000 clones, approximately 76% of them detected once, and 10% sits in the top ten. Sequencing used PBMCs. These receptors came from a man aged 25-45 years in good health and CMV-seropositive.

This clone was observed a single time. Relative to the germline gene, one junction end is altered; a read error may explain this. This chain links TRBV7-9 with TRBJ1-5; D unresolved. CDR1 and CDR2 from the germline V gene are SEHNR and FQNEAQ (reference sequence). The CDR3 spans 17 residues. CDR3 protein: CSSSPTGGGPSNQPQHF. As DNA, the CDR3 is TGTTCCAGCAGCCCCACGGGCGGAGGGCCAAGCAATCAGCCCCAGCATTTT.

The chain recombines TRBV6-5 with TRBJ2-1, with TRBD1 identical over 8 bases. V shed 4 bases and J 7 bases; nucleotides not matched to a gene: 9. The CDR3 runs 15 residues. Germline loops: CDR1 MNHEY, CDR2 SVGAGI. CDR3 in amino acids: CASSSYRGVRNEQFF. CDR3 nucleotide sequence: TGTGCCAGCAGTTCCTACAGGGGGGTGAGGAATGAGCAGTTCTTC.

This clone was detected once. This chain joins TRBV7-3 and TRBJ1-1, with D possibly being TRBD1 (6 bases). From germline, CDR1 is SGHTA and CDR2 FQGTGA. With 2 bases removed from V and 2 bases from J, the gap between germline ends came to 12 bases. The CDR3 spans 15 residues. CDR3 sequence reads: CASSLYGGPNTEAFF. The DNA of the CDR3 is TGTGCCAGCAGCTTATATGGGGGCCCTAACACTGAAGCTTTCTTT.

This chain connects TRBV7-8 to TRBJ2-7, with D perhaps TRBD1 (6 bases). CDR1 and CDR2 from the germline V gene are SGHVS and FQNEAQ. This CDR3 spans 15 amino acids. The V end was cut by 5 bases, the J end by 1 base, with 15 bases between. For the CDR3, the DNA is TGTGCCAGCAGCAGAGCCGAGACAGGATCCTACGAGCAGTACTTC. Amino acids: CASSRAETGSYEQYF.

This sequence joins TRBV19 and TRBJ1-5, with TRBD1 as a possible D gene (6 bases). Germline V gene lookup returns CDR1 LNHDA and CDR2 SQIVND (reference sequence). This CDR3 has 14 amino acids. With 8 bases removed from V and 0 bases from J, the gap between germline ends came to 11 bases. In nucleotides, the CDR3 is TGTGCCAGTGGGACGACAGGTAGCAATCAGCCCCAGCATTTT. Its protein is CASGTTGSNQPQHF.

J is TRBJ2-5 and V is TRBV4-1; D perhaps matches TRBD2 (6 bases). Germline CDR1 is MGHRA and CDR2 is YSYEKL. V was trimmed by 0 bases and J by 3 bases, leaving 11 bases between them. The CDR3 has 15 amino acids. CDR3 in amino acids: CASSQDLGEEETQYF. For the CDR3, the DNA is TGCGCCAGCAGCCAAGATTTAGGGGAGGAAGAGACCCAGTACTTC.

CDR3 in amino acids: CASSQAGTANSYEQYF. CDR3 sequence (DNA): TGTGCCAGCAGCCAAGCTGGGACAGCGAACTCCTACGAGCAGTACTTC. The chain carries TRBV4-2 and TRBJ2-7; TRBD1 matches 7 bases. There are 16 residues in the CDR3. With 1 base clipped from V and 0 bases from J, the junction kept 6 bases outside the gene matches. Germline V lookup: CDR1 LGHNA, CDR2 YNFKEQ.

The chain carries TRBV2 and TRBJ2-5, with 9 bases fitting TRBD2. The CDR3 sequence is 14 residues long. From germline, CDR1 is SNHLY and CDR2 FYNNEI. The CDR3 region is CAKGGSGGQETQYF. CDR3 nucleotides: TGTGCGAAGGGAGGTAGCGGGGGACAAGAGACCCAGTACTTC.

V is TRBV7-2 and J is TRBJ2-1, with 10 bases lining up with TRBD1. Losses at the gene ends were 5 bases for V and 0 bases for J; bases not matched to a gene: 4. Germline CDR1 and CDR2: SGHTA and FQGNSA. The CDR3 totals 16 residues. The CDR3: CASSNRDRGSYNEQFF. The DNA for the CDR3 is TGTGCCAGCAGCAACCGGGACAGGGGCTCCTACAATGAGCAGTTCTTC.

This clone was counted only a few times. The J gene is TRBJ2-1, the V gene TRBV4-2; possibly TRBD2 for D (6 bases). CDR1 and CDR2 from the germline V gene are LGHNA and YNFKEQ. The CDR3 covers 15 residues. Trimming pared 3 bases from V and 5 bases from J, leaving 14 bases between. DNA of the CDR3: TGTGCCAGCAGCCAGGCGGGACGCCTTGACAATGAGCAGTTCTTC. It is translated as CASSQAGRLDNEQFF.

The chain is built from TRBV4-2 and TRBJ1-4, with D possibly being TRBD1 (5 bases). Deletions cut 3 bases from V and 14 bases from J, with 22 bases between. The CDR3 has 15 residues. CDR1 and CDR2 (germline): LGHNA, YNFKEQ. The CDR3 sequence: CASSHPRVAGKGLFF. The CDR3 coding sequence is TGTGCCAGCAGCCATCCCCGGGTTGCGGGAAAGGGGCTGTTTTTT.

This chain links TRBV28 with TRBJ1-4; D is ambiguous. CDR3 length: 14 residues. Germline CDR1 MDHEN, CDR2 SYDVKM. Trimming took off 4 bases at V and 10 bases at J, with 16 bases between the two ends. CDR3 loop: CASSYVLATGKLFF. CDR3 DNA sequence: TGTGCCAGCAGTTACGTCCTAGCAACCGGAAAACTGTTTTTT.

This chain connects TRBV6-4 to TRBJ2-3; 9 nucleotides align to TRBD2. The CDR3 consists of 15 residues. Germline V lookup: CDR1 MRHNA, CDR2 SNTAGT. V dropped 4 bases and J dropped 1; count of bases not matched to a gene: 3. CDR3 residues: CASSAASGGTDTQYF. The CDR3, as DNA: TGTGCCAGCAGTGCGGCTAGCGGGGGCACAGATACGCAGTATTTT.

The V gene is TRBV27, the J gene TRBJ2-7; 8 bases fit TRBD1. Trimming took 6 bases from V and 2 from J; bases not matched to a gene: 9. Germline CDR1 is MNHEY and CDR2 is SMNVEV (reference sequence). This CDR3 is built from 15 residues. CDR3 DNA sequence: TGTGCCAGCAGCCCCTTCCCGGGACAGGCCTACGAGCAGTACTTC. It translates to CASSPFPGQAYEQYF.

V and J are TRBV27 and TRBJ2-5; 9 bases match TRBD2. Germline V gives CDR1 MNHEY, CDR2 SMNVEV (reference sequence). CDR3 length: 15 amino acids. With 6 bases clipped from V and 2 bases from J, the junction kept 7 bases outside the gene matches. The CDR3 nucleotides are TGTGCCAGCAGGGGGCTTGCGGGGGGGCAAGAGACCCAGTACTTC. This gives the protein CASRGLAGGQETQYF.

The chain employs TRBV6-1 and TRBJ2-3; 7 bases line up with TRBD1. The CDR3 loop spans 14 amino acids. CDR1 is MNHNS, CDR2 SASEGT, per germline. The ends lost 7 bases at V and 2 bases at J; junction bases unmatched: 6. The CDR3 loop reads CASNRDSNTDTQYF. The CDR3 DNA sequence: TGTGCCAGCAACCGGGACAGCAACACAGATACGCAGTATTTT.

The rearrangement links TRBV7-6 to TRBJ1-4, with D maybe TRBD1 (5 bases). Germline lookup yields CDR1 SGHVS and CDR2 FNYEAQ. V lost 1 base, J lost 5 bases, and 20 bases lay in between. This CDR3 is built from 18 residues. CDR3 region: CASSLVPPLGGGNEKLFF. The CDR3 DNA sequence: TGTGCCAGCAGCTTAGTCCCCCCCCTGGGCGGGGGAAATGAAAAACTGTTTTTT.

This chain links TRBV7-9 with TRBJ1-3; unclear D gene. Trimming removed 2 bases at V and 0 bases at J, with 17 bases between. The CDR3 loop spans 18 amino acids. Germline-derived CDR1 and CDR2 are SEHNR and FQNEAQ (reference sequence). The CDR3 DNA reads TGTGCCAGCAGCTTATCCGAACGGACCGGGAGCTCTGGAAACACCATATATTTT. It specifies CASSLSERTGSSGNTIYF.

V is TRBV6-7 and J is TRBJ2-2, with TRBD2 matching 10 bases. TRBV6-7 is designated an ORF whose function remains uncertain. V shed 0 bases, J shed 3 bases, and the junction held 1 base outside the gene matches. This CDR3 region has 16 residues. This CDR3 is CASSYSGTSDTGELFF. DNA of the CDR3: TGTGCCAGCAGTTACTCGGGGACTAGCGACACCGGGGAGCTGTTTTTT.

V is TRBV9 and J is TRBJ2-3; 8 positions match TRBD2. The J segment lost 5 bases and the V segment lost 3 bases, leaving 11 bases of the junction unmatched. In germline, CDR1 is SGDLS, CDR2 YYNGEE. The CDR3 has 16 residues. The CDR3 nucleotides read TGTGCCAGCAGCGCCCCCGTCGGGGGGGGTGGAGATACGCAGTATTTT. Translation gives CASSAPVGGGGDTQYF.

The chain uses TRBV7-9 and TRBJ2-7; D possibly corresponds to TRBD2 (5 bases). CDR1 and CDR2 from the germline V gene are SEHNR and FQNEAQ (reference sequence). V shed 0 bases and J shed 4 bases, with 16 bases lying between them. The CDR3 length is 16 residues. CDR3 bases: TGTGCCAGCAGCTTAGCGCTAGCCGAACGGGGTTACGAGCAGTACTTC. Translation gives CASSLALAERGYEQYF.

This clone was observed a few times. The rearrangement uses TRBV19 and TRBJ1-2; no clear D. This CDR3 has 17 residues. Between the trimmed V and J ends, which lost 0 bases and 2 bases, there was a span of 16 bases. Germline V gives CDR1 LNHDA, CDR2 SQIVND (reference sequence). The CDR3 region is CASSIETKGLRNYGYTF. The CDR3 DNA is TGTGCCAGTAGTATAGAAACGAAAGGACTGCGGAACTATGGCTACACCTTC.

This sequence joins TRBV14 and TRBJ2-7; 8 bases are a match to TRBD2. V was clipped by 4 bases and J by 3 bases; unmatched bases: 2. CDR3 size: 13 residues. Germline CDR1 is SGHDN and CDR2 is FVKESK. CDR3 residues: CASSPGGGYEQYF. CDR3 bases: TGTGCCAGCAGCCCGGGGGGGGGCTACGAGCAGTACTTC.